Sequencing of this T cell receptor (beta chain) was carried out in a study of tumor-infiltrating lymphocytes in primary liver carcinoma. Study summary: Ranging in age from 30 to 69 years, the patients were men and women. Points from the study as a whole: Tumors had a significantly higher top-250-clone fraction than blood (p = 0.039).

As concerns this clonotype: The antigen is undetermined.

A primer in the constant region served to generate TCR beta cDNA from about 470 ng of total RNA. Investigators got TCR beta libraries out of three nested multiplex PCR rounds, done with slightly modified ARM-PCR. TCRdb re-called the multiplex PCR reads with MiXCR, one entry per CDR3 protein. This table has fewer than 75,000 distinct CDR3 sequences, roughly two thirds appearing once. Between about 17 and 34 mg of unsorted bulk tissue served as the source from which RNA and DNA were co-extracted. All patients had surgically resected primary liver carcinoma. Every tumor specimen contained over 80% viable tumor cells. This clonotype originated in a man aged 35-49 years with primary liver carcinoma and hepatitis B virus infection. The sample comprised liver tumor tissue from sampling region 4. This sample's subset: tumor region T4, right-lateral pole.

The CDR3 spells CASRSPRPVREKLFF. Here the CDR3 DNA reads TGTGCCAGCAGGTCTCCTAGGCCCGTTCGTGAAAAACTGTTTTTT. The rearrangement joins TRBV28 to TRBJ1-4; D not resolved. The CDR3 contains 15 residues. V was pared by 6 bases and J by 7 bases, with 18 bases between. Germline V gives CDR1 MDHEN, CDR2 SYDVKM. Drawing the rest from reference TRBV28 and TRBJ1-4, the complete variable domain is DVKVTQSSRYLVKRTGEKVFLECVQDMDHENMFWYRQDPGLGLRLIYFSYDVKMKEKGDIPEGYSVSREKKERFSLILESASTNQTSMYLCASRSPRPVREKLFFGSGTQLSVL.